One TCR beta chain is described in this entry. Its antigen is undetermined. The CDR3 sequence is 15 residues long. Germline V gene data show CDR1 as SGHRS and CDR2 as YFSETQ. Between the trimmed V and J ends, which lost 3 bases and 3 bases, there was a span of 13 bases. It was with 60 Vbeta and 13 Jbeta primers that the PCR ran. Method: immunoSEQ multiplex PCR; TCRdb's copy keeps in-frame clones and lacks some. Of roughly 150,000 clones listed, roughly 82% are singletons. This sample is part of a study of cytomegalovirus exposure and HLA in healthy donors. On the study more broadly: As an earlier analysis found, around 170 million T cells yielded over 95 million unique TCR beta sequences. Study-wide results and limits: Reported performance of the classifier showed diagnosis of cytomegalovirus status with high specificity and sensitivity. The study labeled 150 or so TCR beta chains cytomegalovirus-associated. Analysis performed later found more than 15,000 TCR beta sequences associated with HLA alleles at 0.05 false discovery rate.

The sequencing sample was made of PBMCs. The chain links TRBV5-1 to TRBJ1-3, with TRBD1 as a possible D gene (5 bases). This TCR derives from a girl aged 5 to 17 in good health and CMV-seropositive. As DNA, the CDR3 is TGCGCCAGCAGCTCCTCAGGGAACTATGGAAACACCATATATTTT. This translates into CASSSSGNYGNTIYF.